This T cell receptor beta chain was captured in a study of blood T cells in healthy people across ages. For the study at large: T cells yielded about one barcoded beta molecule per two cells through template switching.

Aged roughly 6 to 100, donors were systemically healthy Caucasians from Russia. Study results and limitations: Donor CMV infection status was unknown, possibly confounding age-related changes in expanded clonotypes.

In regard to this clonotype: Its antigen is currently unknown.

The use of a sample-barcoded 5' primer and a J-beta primer mix characterized a second PCR of about 7 to 12 cycles. TCRdb used MiXCR to reprocess the 5' RACE reads, holding one entry per CDR3 protein. The repertoire consists of about 750,000 distinct CDR3 sequences, with roughly 50% occurring once and the leading ten covering approximately 41%. The length of the CDR3 is 13 residues. The sequencing input was blood. J is TRBJ1-2 and V is TRBV21-1. TRBV21-1 is a pseudogene. The sequence was collected from a man older than 75 in good health. The CDR3 spells CASSKEIGRGYTF. The CDR3 region has the DNA TGTGCCAGCAGCAAAGAAATTGGCCGGGGCTACACCTTC.